The next 29 T cell receptor beta chains were all read from a single sample in a study of blood T cell repertoires in COVID-19. TCRdb's copy holds only in-frame clones and misses some; the assay was immunoSEQ multiplex PCR. This table has approximately 220,000 clones, approximately 80% appearing once. Sequenced sample: peripheral blood. The receptor source for this set is a woman in her seventies with acute or convalescent COVID-19.

In DNA form, the CDR3 reads TGTGCCAGCAGCCCGGATGGACAGGGCGATGGCTACACCTTC. This gives the protein CASSPDGQGDGYTF. This chain joins TRBV9 and TRBJ1-2; 8 nucleotides line up with TRBD1. Trimming took 4 bases from V and 6 from J; bases not matched to a gene: 8. Germline CDR1 reads SGDLS; CDR2 reads YYNGEE. CDR3 size: 14 residues.

V usage is TRBV3-1 (or the pseudogene TRBV3-2) and J usage is TRBJ1-5, with D maybe TRBD1 (6 bases). Germline V gene sequence: CDR1 LGHDT, CDR2 YNNKEL (reference sequence). The CDR3 contains 15 residues. The V and J ends lost 4 bases and 0 bases respectively, with 10 bases between them. The CDR3 reads CASSPGGNSNQPQHF. In DNA form, the CDR3 reads TGTGCCAGCAGCCCGGGGGGCAATAGCAATCAGCCCCAGCATTTT.

In its sample, this clone was seen once. The V call is TRBV18, the J call TRBJ1-2; D unresolved. Deletions cut 2 bases from V and 4 bases from J, with 11 bases between. Per the germline V gene, CDR1 is KGHSH and CDR2 is LQKENI. CDR3 size: 14 residues. The CDR3 is CASSPEASSYGYTF. CDR3 in DNA: TGTGCCAGCTCACCAGAGGCATCAAGCTATGGCTACACCTTC. The full variable domain, rest sourced from reference TRBV18 and TRBJ1-2, is NAGVMQNPRHLVRRRGQEARLRCSPMKGHSHVYWYRQLPEEGLKFMVYLQKENIIDESGMPKERFSAEFPKEGPSILRIQQVVRGDSAAYFCASSPEASSYGYTFGSGTRLTVV.

The CDR3 nucleotides are TGTGCCAGCAGCTTGGGACAGGCTGTTGAGCAGTTCTTC. This gives the protein CASSLGQAVEQFF. The rearrangement links TRBV5-4 to TRBJ2-1, with TRBD1 as a possible D gene (6 bases). V was trimmed by 0 bases and J by 9 bases, leaving 10 bases between them. This CDR3 region has 13 residues. The germline gives CDR1 SGHNT, CDR2 YYREEE (reference sequence).

This sequence joins TRBV11-2 and TRBJ2-3; 10 nucleotides align to TRBD2. In germline, CDR1 is SGHAT, CDR2 FQNNGV. This CDR3 comprises 17 residues. After removal of 5 bases from V and 6 bases from J, the junction contained 14 bases not matched to a gene. CDR3 protein: CASSRPGLAAFFDTQYF. As DNA, the CDR3 is TGTGCCAGCAGCCGCCCCGGACTAGCGGCCTTTTTCGATACGCAGTATTTT.

This sequence joins TRBV7-2 and TRBJ1-6, with TRBD1 as a possible D gene (6 bases). CDR3 length: 16 amino acids. From germline, CDR1 is SGHTA and CDR2 FQGNSA. The ends were cut back, 5 bases at V and 0 bases at J, with 11 bases in the middle. Here the CDR3 DNA reads TGTGCCAGCAGCCTATTACAGGGCTCCTATAATTCACCCCTCCACTTT. It is translated as CASSLLQGSYNSPLHF.

The chain links TRBV6-5 to TRBJ2-3, with TRBD2 as a possible D gene (5 bases). The ends were cut back, 6 bases at V and 4 bases at J, with 11 bases in the middle. Germline V gene sequence: CDR1 MNHEY, CDR2 SVGAGI. The CDR3 contains 13 residues. In nucleotides, the CDR3 is TGTGCCAGCAGACGCTCGAGGGCAGATACGCAGTATTTT. Amino acids: CASRRSRADTQYF.

DNA for the CDR3: TGTGCCAGCAGCTTTACAGGGGGCGTAGAAAAACTGTTTTTT. This codes for CASSFTGGVEKLFF. The rearrangement joins TRBV7-2 to TRBJ1-4; TRBD1 agrees at 9 bases. The CDR3 is 14 amino acids. Germline V CDR1 and CDR2: SGHTA, FQGNSA. The trim removed 3 bases at V and 8 bases at J, leaving 4 bases unmatched.

This chain uses TRBV7-9 with TRBJ1-1; TRBD1 aligns across 7 bases. From germline, CDR1 is SEHNR and CDR2 FQNEAQ (reference sequence). There are 14 residues in the CDR3. After removal of 5 bases from V and 1 base from J, the junction contained 4 bases not matched to a gene. The CDR3 nucleotides are TGTGCCAGCAGCCGGACAGGAGCGAACACTGAAGCTTTCTTT. Translated: CASSRTGANTEAFF.

The V gene is TRBV6-5, the J gene TRBJ1-6, with TRBD1 as a possible D gene (6 bases). The CDR3 length is 12 residues. Between the trimmed V and J ends, which lost 10 bases and 8 bases, there was a span of 12 bases. CDR1 is MNHEY and CDR2 is SVGAGI in the germline V gene. CDR3: CATWTADSPLHF. The CDR3 nucleotides read TGTGCCACCTGGACAGCCGATTCACCCCTCCACTTT.

The chain uses TRBV27 and TRBJ2-7; D might be TRBD1 (5 bases). CDR1 is MNHEY and CDR2 is SMNVEV in the germline V gene (reference sequence). CDR3 size: 12 residues. The V gene lost 3 bases and the J gene lost 7 bases, with 10 bases spanning the gap. CDR3 protein: CASSFRVGEQYF. CDR3 nucleotides: TGTGCCAGCAGTTTCAGGGTGGGGGAGCAGTACTTC.

This chain links TRBV7-2 with TRBJ1-6, with D possibly being TRBD1 (5 bases). There are 15 residues in the CDR3. V was shortened by 5 bases and J by 8 bases, with 16 bases between the two germline ends. Germline CDR1 is SGHTA and CDR2 is FQGNSA. The CDR3 loop is CASSRNGGDDSPLHF. In nucleotides, the CDR3 is TGTGCCAGCAGCCGCAACGGGGGGGATGATTCACCCCTCCACTTT.

This clone was recorded only once. The chain links TRBV7-2 to TRBJ1-2, with D maybe TRBD1 (6 bases). Deletions cut 5 bases from V and 8 bases from J, with 21 bases between. Germline CDR1 SGHTA, CDR2 FQGNSA. This CDR3 has 15 residues. This CDR3 reads CASSASGGALEGYTF. The CDR3, as DNA: TGTGCCAGCAGCGCCTCTGGGGGGGCGCTAGAAGGCTACACCTTC.

V is TRBV4-2 and J is TRBJ1-4; 12 nucleotides agree with TRBD1. V gave up 4 bases and J gave up 2 bases; unmatched junction bases: 14. The CDR3 consists of 20 residues. Per germline, CDR1 LGHNA and CDR2 YNFKEQ. CDR3 nucleotides: TGTGCCAGCAGCCGCTCGGGACAGGGGGCGAGCTGGGCCACTAATGAAAAACTGTTTTTT. It is translated as CASSRSGQGASWATNEKLFF.

This clone was seen repeatedly, ten times or more. The chain links TRBV19 to TRBJ1-2, with D unresolved. CDR1 and CDR2 from the germline V gene are LNHDA and SQIVND (reference sequence). The CDR3 covers 15 residues. V was cut by 4 bases and J by 3 bases, with 15 bases left in between. CDR3 amino acids: CASSNGAEGDYGYTF. The DNA for the CDR3 is TGTGCCAGTAGTAACGGTGCCGAGGGTGACTATGGCTACACCTTC.

This clone was detected a few times. This chain joins TRBV28 and TRBJ1-1; 10 bases map to TRBD1. The CDR3 covers 14 residues. Germline V lookup: CDR1 MDHEN, CDR2 SYDVKM. J was trimmed by 4 bases and V by 4 bases; bases with no gene match: 3. In DNA form, the CDR3 reads TGTGCCAGCAGTTCGGGACAGGGGCGCACTGAAGCTTTCTTT. As protein: CASSSGQGRTEAFF.

The rearrangement uses TRBV7-2 and TRBJ1-1; the D gene is possibly TRBD1 (6 bases). Germline lookup yields CDR1 SGHTA and CDR2 FQGNSA. CDR3 length: 13 residues. Trimming took 7 bases from V and 2 from J, leaving 11 bases between them. The CDR3 reads CASNPGANTEAFF. The CDR3 DNA sequence: TGTGCCAGCAACCCAGGGGCCAACACTGAAGCTTTCTTT.

CDR3 DNA: TGTGCCAGCAGCTTGGACGGTCAGCCCCAGCATTTT. Its protein is CASSLDGQPQHF. The V call is TRBV5-6, the J call TRBJ1-5; D gene uncertain. In germline, CDR1 is SGHDT, CDR2 YYEEEE. Trimming took off 0 bases at V and 6 bases at J, with 4 bases between the two ends. This CDR3 spans 12 amino acids.

The chain carries TRBV2 and TRBJ2-3; 9 bases are shared with TRBD2. V lost 5 bases and J lost 7; bases outside the gene matches: 10. The CDR3 totals 15 residues. Germline-derived CDR1 and CDR2 are SNHLY and FYNNEI. The CDR3 is CASSLGGGAGNTQYF. CDR3 nucleotides: TGTGCCAGCAGTCTTGGCGGGGGGGCGGGAAATACGCAGTATTTT.

The sample holds a few counts of this clone. For the CDR3, the DNA is TGTGCCAGCAGGAAACACGATCAAGAGACCCAGTACTTC. Its translation is CASRKHDQETQYF. V is TRBV2 and J is TRBJ2-5; D remains unclear. V was trimmed by 6 bases and J by 2 bases, leaving 10 bases between them. CDR3 length: 13 residues. Looked up from germline, CDR1 is SNHLY and CDR2 is FYNNEI.

CDR3 residues: CASSLDLRREQFF. In DNA, the CDR3 is TGTGCCAGCAGCTTAGATCTGCGGAGGGAGCAGTTCTTC. This chain links TRBV11-2 with TRBJ2-1; TRBD2 might be the D (5 bases). CDR3 size: 13 residues. Germline CDR1 is SGHAT and CDR2 is FQNNGV. Trimming took off 0 bases at V and 10 bases at J, with 10 bases between the two ends.

The chain recombines TRBV6-1 with TRBJ1-1; D ambiguous. The V end lost 1 base, the J end lost 7 bases, and 4 bases lay between the germline ends. The CDR3 contains 11 residues. CDR1 and CDR2 from the germline V gene are MNHNS and SASEGT. The CDR3: CASSEDSEAFF. In nucleotides, the CDR3 is TGTGCCAGCAGTGAAGACAGTGAAGCTTTCTTT.

The rearrangement links TRBV10-3 to TRBJ1-3; 8 bases map to TRBD1. The V gene end was trimmed by 6 bases and the J gene end by 0 bases; junction bases not matched to a gene: 4. CDR3 size: 15 residues. The germline CDR1 and CDR2 sequences are ENHRY and SYGVKD. Written as DNA, the CDR3 is TGTGCCATCAGAACAGGGGGTATCTCTGGAAACACCATATATTTT. Residues: CAIRTGGISGNTIYF.

This chain connects TRBV7-9 to TRBJ2-3, with 7 nucleotides matching TRBD1. Trimming cost V 2 bases and J 1 base; bases outside gene matches: 0. The germline CDR1 and CDR2 sequences are SEHNR and FQNEAQ (reference sequence). The CDR3 runs 14 residues. CDR3 residues: CASSLQGGTDTQYF. The CDR3 coding sequence is TGTGCCAGCAGCTTACAGGGGGGCACAGATACGCAGTATTTT.

This clone was observed a few times. The chain combines TRBV19 with TRBJ1-5; D remains unclear. Germline V gene sequence: CDR1 LNHDA, CDR2 SQIVND (reference sequence). The CDR3 loop spans 12 amino acids. V dropped 3 bases and J dropped 7 bases, with 7 bases sitting between them. The CDR3 reads CASSMIRQPQHF. In DNA form, the CDR3 reads TGTGCCAGTAGTATGATCCGGCAGCCCCAGCATTTT.

This clone was picked up a small number of times. The chain uses TRBV3-1 (or the pseudogene TRBV3-2) and TRBJ1-3; D ambiguous. Germline lookup yields CDR1 LGHDT and CDR2 YNNKEL (reference sequence). The ends were cut back, 1 base at V and 0 bases at J, with 13 bases in the middle. CDR3 length: 17 residues. CDR3 sequence: CASSQGLASLSGNTIYF. In nucleotides, the CDR3 is TGTGCCAGCAGCCAAGGGTTAGCCTCCCTCTCTGGAAACACCATATATTTT.

The CDR3 protein is CASSQERLGGTEAFF. CDR3 coding DNA: TGTGCCAGCAGCCAAGAGCGGTTGGGGGGAACTGAAGCTTTCTTT. This chain joins TRBV11-2 and TRBJ1-1, with D perhaps matching TRBD1 (5 bases). The CDR3 is made up of 15 amino acids. Looked up from germline, CDR1 is SGHAT and CDR2 is FQNNGV. V was shortened by 5 bases and J by 5 bases, with 18 bases between the two germline ends.

CDR3: CASSETSGGPVETQYF. In nucleotides, the CDR3 is TGCGCCAGCAGCGAGACTAGCGGGGGGCCAGTGGAGACCCAGTACTTC. The chain couples TRBV5-1 to TRBJ2-5, with 13 bases that match TRBD2. Germline lookup yields CDR1 SGHRS and CDR2 YFSETQ. This CDR3 spans 16 amino acids. V dropped 4 bases and J dropped 5; count of bases not matched to a gene: 8.

The chain joins TRBV2 to TRBJ1-1; no reliable D call. The CDR3 totals 11 residues. Germline V gene sequence: CDR1 SNHLY, CDR2 FYNNEI. Between the trimmed V and J ends, which lost 7 bases and 7 bases, there was a span of 10 bases. DNA for the CDR3: TGTGCCAGCACCAGGCAGGTTGAAGCTTTCTTT. Translating gives CASTRQVEAFF.